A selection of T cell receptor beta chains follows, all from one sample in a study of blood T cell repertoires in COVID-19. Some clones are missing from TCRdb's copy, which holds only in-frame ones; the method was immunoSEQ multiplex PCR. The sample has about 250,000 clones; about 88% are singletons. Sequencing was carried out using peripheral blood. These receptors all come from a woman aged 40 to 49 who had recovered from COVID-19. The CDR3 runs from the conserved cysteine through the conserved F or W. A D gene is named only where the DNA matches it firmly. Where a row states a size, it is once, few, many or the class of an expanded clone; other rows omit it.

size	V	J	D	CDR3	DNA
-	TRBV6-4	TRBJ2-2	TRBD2	CASRAGINTGELFF	TGTGCCAGCAGAGCGGGGATAAACACCGGGGAGCTGTTTTTT
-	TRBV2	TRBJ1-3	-	CASSGRAPFGTIYF	TGTGCCAGCAGCGGGCGGGCCCCTTTTGGCACCATATATTTT
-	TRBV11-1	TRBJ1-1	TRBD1	CASSTGYRGTEAFF	TGTGCCAGCAGCACGGGTTACAGGGGCACTGAAGCTTTCTTT
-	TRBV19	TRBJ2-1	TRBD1	CASDPGTAHNEQFF	TGTGCCAGTGACCCCGGGACAGCGCATAATGAGCAGTTCTTC
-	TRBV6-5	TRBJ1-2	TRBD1	CASTPRTGGGYTF	TGTGCCAGCACCCCACGGACAGGGGGTGGCTACACCTTC
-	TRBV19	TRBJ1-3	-	CASTRTTSGNTIYF	TGTGCCAGTACCCGGACAACCAGTGGAAACACCATATATTTT
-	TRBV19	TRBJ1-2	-	CASSFLQGPAANYGYTF	TGTGCCAGTAGTTTTTTACAGGGTCCCGCCGCTAACTATGGCTACACCTTC
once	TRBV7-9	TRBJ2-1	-	CASSSGENEQFF	TGTGCCAGCAGCTCCGGAGAAAATGAGCAGTTCTTC
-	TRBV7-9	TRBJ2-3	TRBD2	CASSVAGGGTDTQYF	TGTGCCAGCAGCGTAGCGGGGGGGGGTACAGATACGCAGTATTTT
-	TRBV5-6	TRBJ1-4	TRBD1	CASSLLARGNEKLFF	TGTGCCAGCAGCTTGTTGGCCAGGGGGAATGAAAAACTGTTTTTT
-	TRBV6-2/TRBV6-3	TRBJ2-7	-	CASSYRRQRELYEQYF	TGTGCCAGCAGTTACCGCCGACAGCGTGAACTATACGAGCAGTACTTC
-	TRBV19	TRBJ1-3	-	CASEKTASGNTIYF	TGTGCCAGTGAGAAGACAGCCTCTGGAAACACCATATATTTT
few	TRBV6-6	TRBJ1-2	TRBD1	CASRGTGLIYGYTF	TGTGCCAGCAGGGGGACAGGGCTGATCTATGGCTACACCTTC
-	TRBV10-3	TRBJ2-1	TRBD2	CAISELTSGDNEQFF	TGTGCCATCAGTGAATTGACTAGCGGGGACAATGAGCAGTTCTTC
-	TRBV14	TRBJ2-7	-	CASSQGSTQYF	TGTGCCAGCAGCCAAGGTAGTACGCAGTACTTC
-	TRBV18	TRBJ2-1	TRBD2	CASSQLSGGAYNEQFF	TGTGCCAGCTCACAACTTAGCGGGGGGGCCTACAATGAGCAGTTCTTC
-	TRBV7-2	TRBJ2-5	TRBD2	CASSMLAGRQETQYF	TGTGCCAGCAGCATGCTAGCGGGCAGGCAAGAGACCCAGTACTTC
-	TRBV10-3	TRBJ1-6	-	CATKGGADRGNSPLHF	TGTGCCACCAAGGGGGGGGCGGACAGAGGGAATTCACCCCTCCACTTT
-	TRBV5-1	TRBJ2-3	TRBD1	CASSLAIWGQGAPSTDTQYF	TGCGCCAGCAGCTTGGCAATTTGGGGACAGGGTGCCCCAAGCACAGATACGCAGTATTTT
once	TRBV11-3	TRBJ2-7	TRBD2	CASSLAGGPVEQYF	TGTGCCAGCAGCTTAGCGGGAGGGCCGGTAGAGCAGTACTTC
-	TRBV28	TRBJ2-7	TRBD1	CASSGTGYYEQYF	TGTGCCAGCAGTGGGACAGGGTACTACGAGCAGTACTTC
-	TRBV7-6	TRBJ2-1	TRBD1	CASSSGTGGIGEQFF	TGTGCCAGCAGCTCCGGGACAGGGGGGATTGGGGAGCAGTTCTTC
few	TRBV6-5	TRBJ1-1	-	CASSLASGEKTEAFF	TGTGCCAGCAGTCTTGCCTCGGGGGAAAAGACTGAAGCTTTCTTT
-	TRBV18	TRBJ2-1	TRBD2	CASSPSGTSGLFANEQFF	TGTGCCAGCTCACCGAGCGGGACTAGCGGACTGTTTGCGAATGAGCAGTTCTTC
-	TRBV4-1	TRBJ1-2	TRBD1	CASKPRLGGQGNYGYTF	TGCGCCAGCAAACCTCGGCTTGGGGGACAGGGGAACTATGGCTACACCTTC
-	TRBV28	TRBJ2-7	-	CASSYYRGRVAAEQYF	TGTGCCAGCAGTTATTACAGGGGGAGGGTAGCCGCCGAGCAGTACTTC
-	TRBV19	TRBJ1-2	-	CASSRETLGLSYGYTF	TGTGCCAGTAGTAGAGAAACCCTGGGCCTATCCTATGGCTACACCTTC
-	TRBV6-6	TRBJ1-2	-	CASFDSDRVKYGYTF	TGTGCCAGCTTCGACTCGGACAGAGTAAAATATGGCTACACCTTC
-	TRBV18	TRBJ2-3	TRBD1	CASSPGQGGTDTQYF	TGTGCCAGCTCACCAGGACAGGGGGGGACAGATACGCAGTATTTT
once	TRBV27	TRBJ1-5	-	CASSLSGGKNQPQHF	TGTGCCAGCAGTTTATCCGGCGGGAAGAATCAGCCCCAGCATTTT
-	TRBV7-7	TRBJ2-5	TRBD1	CASSPDRAKTQYF	TGTGCTAGCAGCCCCGACAGGGCAAAGACCCAGTACTTC
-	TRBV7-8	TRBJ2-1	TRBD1	CASSYHGTGYNEQFF	TGTGCCAGCAGCTACCACGGGACAGGTTACAATGAGCAGTTCTTC
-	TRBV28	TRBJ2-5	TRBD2	CASSLTTSGKKTQYF	TGTGCCAGCAGTTTAACGACTAGCGGGAAAAAGACCCAGTACTTC
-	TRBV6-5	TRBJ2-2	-	CASRRSDTGELFF	TGTGCCAGCAGGAGAAGTGACACCGGGGAGCTGTTTTTT
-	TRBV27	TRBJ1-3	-	CASKKGGVNTIYF	TGTGCCAGCAAAAAAGGGGGTGTGAACACCATATATTTT
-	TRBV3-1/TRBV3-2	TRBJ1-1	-	CASSLGTLDSNTEAFF	TGTGCCAGCAGCCTCGGGACACTAGACTCGAACACTGAAGCTTTCTTT
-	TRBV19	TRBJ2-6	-	CASSTGTFRANVLTF	TGTGCCAGTAGCACCGGGACATTTAGGGCCAACGTCCTGACTTTC
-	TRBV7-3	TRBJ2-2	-	CASSLNSQGNTGELFF	TGTGCCAGCAGCTTAAACAGCCAGGGGAACACCGGGGAGCTGTTTTTT
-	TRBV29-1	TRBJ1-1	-	CSVANTEAFF	TGCAGCGTAGCGAACACTGAAGCTTTCTTT